The TCR beta chain described here comes from a study of beta chain features in type 1 diabetes. Study results and caveats: Patients showed naive, central memory and Treg TCRB repertoires that appeared more similar than those of healthy donors. Cells expressing TCR highly could be over-represented by cDNA sequencing.

This clone has more than one count but fewer than ten. The antigen remains unidentified. The isolated RNA, all of it, was reverse transcribed, so expressed TCRB transcripts were what got sequenced. Clones were sequenced by immunoSEQ multiplex PCR, and TCRdb holds only the in-frame ones, with some missing. The table shows 200,000 to 250,000 clones, with about 70% occurring only once. Naive, central memory, regulatory and stem cell-like memory cells within the CD4+ compartment were sorted using CD45RO/CCR7/CD25/CD127/CD95/CD27. CDR1 SGHRS and CDR2 YFSETQ come from the germline V gene. Trimming cost V 1 base and J 10 bases, with 15 bases left between them. The CDR3 is 15 residues long.

The sequencing input was naive CD4+ T cells from blood. The source of this sequence is a man aged 25-45 years in good health. The rearrangement uses TRBV5-1 and TRBJ1-6; a possible D gene is TRBD1 (6 bases). DNA of the CDR3: TGCGCCAGCAGCTTGACCGGGGGCGAGCGGTCACCCCTCCACTTT. Translated, it gives CASSLTGGERSPLHF.